This T cell receptor beta chain was obtained from a study of blood T cell repertoires in COVID-19. The wider study: Researchers got acute and convalescent COVID-19 samples from the United States, Italy and Spain. Sources were T cells, B-cell-depleted T cells, or PBMCs; the material itself was cDNA or gDNA.

Authors' methods: For nucleated cells, counts were estimated from reference gene primer amplification. The protocol was immunoSEQ multiplex PCR, while the TCRdb copy is restricted to in-frame clones and leaves out a portion. V, J and clone size derive from that table, while D and trimming were established from the DNA sequence. This sample has just under 65,000 clones, with approximately 83% found just once. Looked up from germline, CDR1 is MGHDK and CDR2 is SYGVNS. Trimming cost V 10 bases and J 5 bases; bases outside gene matches: 7. This CDR3 is 14 amino acids long. The sample taken for sequencing was peripheral blood. The chain joins TRBV25-1 to TRBJ2-2; 10 bases line up with TRBD1. This sequence originates from a man aged 40-55 years with acute or convalescent COVID-19. CDR3: CATSGTGETGELFF. DNA of the CDR3: TGTGCCACCTCCGGGACAGGGGAAACCGGGGAGCTGTTTTTT.